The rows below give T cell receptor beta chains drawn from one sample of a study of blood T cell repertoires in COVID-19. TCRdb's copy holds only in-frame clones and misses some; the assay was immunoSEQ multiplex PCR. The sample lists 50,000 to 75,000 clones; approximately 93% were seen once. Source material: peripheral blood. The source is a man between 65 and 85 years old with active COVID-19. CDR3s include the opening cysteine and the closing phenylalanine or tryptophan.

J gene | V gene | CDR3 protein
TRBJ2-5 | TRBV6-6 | CASRQQAQETQYF
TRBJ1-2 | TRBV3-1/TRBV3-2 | CASSTWTGGLYGYTF
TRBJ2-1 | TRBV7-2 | CASSLWDSGEQFF
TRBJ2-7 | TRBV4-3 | CASSQEPRVYRGLTYEQYF
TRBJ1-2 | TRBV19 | CASSPIAANYGYTF
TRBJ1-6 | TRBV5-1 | CASTYLTVSPLHF
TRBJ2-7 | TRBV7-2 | CASSLAGGPYEQYF
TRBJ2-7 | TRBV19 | CASTKDRDRPYEQYF
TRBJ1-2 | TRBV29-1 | CSAGQVPGYTF
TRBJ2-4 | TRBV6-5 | CASSSTSGVVGNIQYF
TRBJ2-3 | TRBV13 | CASSYRGSGVTDTQYF
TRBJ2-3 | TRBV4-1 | CASSQDGNTDTQYF